The 32 T cell receptor beta chains in this list originate from one sample, sequenced in a study of CD8+ T cells in alopecia areata. RNA extraction was followed by reverse transcription into cDNA, which acted as the sequencing template. Method: immunoSEQ multiplex PCR; TCRdb's copy keeps in-frame clones and lacks some. The sample gives about 110,000 clones, around 59% of which show up once; more than 20% is in the top ten. Sample: CD8+ T cells sorted from blood. Receptor source: a human donor in good health.

The genes are TRBV2 and TRBJ1-1; D is possibly TRBD1 (6 bases). The germline V and J ends were trimmed by 6 bases and 4 bases, with 18 bases remaining between them. This CDR3 is 15 amino acids long. Germline V gene lookup returns CDR1 SNHLY and CDR2 FYNNEI. CDR3 loop: CASSGGHGIPTEAFF. The CDR3 DNA sequence: TGTGCCAGCAGCGGGGGACACGGCATCCCCACTGAAGCTTTCTTT.

In this sample, this clone turned up a few times. Here the CDR3 DNA reads TGCGCCAGCAGTCTTCTCCCTCGCCCGGACGGGGGAGAGCAGTACTTC. Translating gives CASSLLPRPDGGEQYF. The rearrangement joins TRBV4-1 to TRBJ2-7, with D maybe TRBD2 (6 bases). V lost 6 bases and J 7 bases, leaving 25 bases between the germline ends. Germline V gene data show CDR1 as MGHRA and CDR2 as YSYEKL. This CDR3 comprises 16 residues.

This clone was counted only a few times. The chain carries TRBV25-1 and TRBJ2-5; 10 bases are shared with TRBD2. V was clipped by 7 bases and J by 3 bases; unmatched bases: 2. Germline loops: CDR1 MGHDK, CDR2 SYGVNS. CDR3 length: 13 amino acids. This CDR3 reads CASTSGGEETQYF. CDR3 nucleotide sequence: TGTGCCAGCACCAGCGGGGGGGAAGAGACCCAGTACTTC.

The J gene is TRBJ2-3, the V gene TRBV4-3, with D perhaps matching TRBD1 or TRBD2 (5 bases each). The V gene lost 0 bases and the J gene lost 2 bases, with 21 bases spanning the gap. Per germline, CDR1 LGHNA and CDR2 YSLEER. The CDR3 has 19 amino acids. CDR3 coding DNA: TGCGCCAGCAGCCAAGATTTGGACGGGACCCAATTCCTCACAGATACGCAGTATTTT. It yields the protein CASSQDLDGTQFLTDTQYF.

This sequence joins TRBV7-9 and TRBJ2-7; D gene unclear. Germline V gives CDR1 SEHNR, CDR2 FQNEAQ (reference sequence). This CDR3 is 16 amino acids long. Trimming took off 5 bases at V and 2 bases at J, with 19 bases between the two ends. CDR3 sequence reads: CASSPNFGRVTYEQYF. The CDR3 DNA sequence: TGTGCCAGCAGCCCGAATTTCGGACGGGTTACCTACGAGCAGTACTTC.

This rearrangement joins TRBV4-1 to TRBJ2-5; 7 bases match TRBD1. This CDR3 region has 14 residues. Germline lookup yields CDR1 MGHRA and CDR2 YSYEKL. V lost 1 base and J lost 3; bases outside the gene matches: 2. CDR3 DNA: TGCGCCAGCAGCCAAGGGGACAGCGAAGAGACCCAGTACTTC. It is translated as CASSQGDSEETQYF.

V gene TRBV12-5 combines with J gene TRBJ1-1, with D uncertain. Germline CDR1 reads LGHNT; CDR2 reads FRNRAP. Trimming took 7 bases from V and 1 from J, leaving 19 bases between them. The CDR3 consists of 16 residues. The DNA for the CDR3 is TGTGCTAGTGTCTTGACCCCCGCTGGCCCGAACACTGAAGCTTTCTTT. The encoded protein is CASVLTPAGPNTEAFF.

The chain joins TRBV7-9 to TRBJ1-6; D ambiguous. The germline CDR1 and CDR2 sequences are SEHNR and FQNEAQ (reference sequence). Trimming removed 6 bases from V and 6 bases from J, with 12 bases in between. The CDR3 loop spans 14 amino acids. Here the CDR3 reads CASSYDGPNSPLHF. DNA of the CDR3: TGTGCCAGCAGTTACGACGGACCTAATTCACCCCTCCACTTT.

J is TRBJ1-1 and V is TRBV13, with TRBD1 as a possible D gene (5 bases). Trimming took off 7 bases at V and 1 base at J, with 13 bases between the two ends. Germline V gene data show CDR1 as PRHDT and CDR2 as FYEKMQ (reference sequence). The CDR3 has 14 residues. CDR3 region: CASISGGTNTEAFF. DNA of the CDR3: TGTGCCAGCATCTCCGGGGGGACGAACACTGAAGCTTTCTTT.

Notes on this clone: Other nucleotide sequences from this sample produce the same CDR3. The chain recombines TRBV13 with TRBJ2-3; no reliable D call. The CDR3 totals 12 residues. V gave up 0 bases and J gave up 6 bases, with 4 bases separating them. CDR1 is PRHDT and CDR2 is FYEKMQ in the germline V gene (reference sequence). The CDR3 protein is CASSLGGDTQYF. CDR3 DNA: TGTGCCAGCAGCTTAGGTGGTGATACGCAGTATTTT.

In this sample, this clone turned up once. The chain has TRBV18 and TRBJ1-2; 12 bases line up with TRBD1. The CDR3 is 18 amino acids. Germline lookup yields CDR1 KGHSH and CDR2 LQKENI. Unmatched junction bases numbered 9, after V lost 0 bases and J lost 4 bases. The CDR3 DNA reads as TGTGCCAGCTCACCACCGGGACAGGGGGCACTCTGGGGCTATGGCTACACCTTC. Protein sequence: CASSPPGQGALWGYGYTF.

This clone appeared a few times. This rearrangement joins TRBV19 to TRBJ1-1, with 9 nucleotides matching TRBD1. Per germline, CDR1 LNHDA and CDR2 SQIVND (reference sequence). V lost 5 bases, J lost 4 bases, and 5 bases stayed unmatched. The CDR3 sequence is 14 residues long. The CDR3 DNA reads TGTGCCAGTAGTGTACAGGGGGCTGGCACTGAAGCTTTCTTT. As protein: CASSVQGAGTEAFF.

This chain uses TRBV7-2 with TRBJ1-2, with 7 bases fitting TRBD1. The length of the CDR3 is 13 residues. The V gene end was trimmed by 1 base and the J gene end by 8 bases; junction bases not matched to a gene: 4. The germline V gene has CDR1 SGHTA and CDR2 FQGNSA. In nucleotides, the CDR3 is TGTGCCAGCAGCTTAGGAGGGGGCGGCGGCTACACCTTC. It yields the protein CASSLGGGGGYTF.

V gene TRBV7-9 combines with J gene TRBJ1-1; the D gene is possibly TRBD1 (6 bases). The CDR3 contains 15 residues. Germline CDR1 is SEHNR and CDR2 is FQNEAQ (reference sequence). Trimming pared 2 bases from V and 0 bases from J, leaving 10 bases between. In nucleotides, the CDR3 is TGTGCCAGCAGCTTACCCGAGGGGGTGAACACTGAAGCTTTCTTT. Amino acids: CASSLPEGVNTEAFF.

In the case of this clone: The junction shows a germline mismatch at one end, possibly a read error. J is TRBJ2-1 and V is TRBV5-6; 12 bases fit TRBD1. This CDR3 has 15 amino acids. The germline V gene has CDR1 SGHDT and CDR2 YYEEEE. The CDR3 protein is CASSPVGGQGATRLF. The CDR3 DNA reads TGTGCCAGCAGCCCGGTGGGGGGACAGGGGGCGACTCGGCTCTTC. Variable domain in full (rest from reference TRBV5-6 and TRBJ2-1): DAGVTQSPTHLIKTRGQQVTLRCSPKSGHDTVSWYQQALGQGPQFIFQYYEEEERQRGNFPDRFSGHQFPNYSSELNVNALLLGDSALYLCASSPVGGQGATRLFGPGTRLTVL.

The chain couples TRBV10-2 to TRBJ2-1; maybe TRBD2 (5 bases). From germline, CDR1 is WSHSY and CDR2 SAAADI. V lost 4 bases and J lost 2, with 12 bases in between. The length of the CDR3 is 15 residues. CDR3 loop: CASSGRLAPYNEQFF. The CDR3, as DNA: TGCGCCAGCAGTGGGCGGCTAGCTCCCTACAATGAGCAGTTCTTC.

As DNA, the CDR3 is TGTGCCAGCAGTTACTCCCTGGGGTTAGATACGCAGTATTTT. It is translated as CASSYSLGLDTQYF. The rearrangement links TRBV6-5 to TRBJ2-3; D is unclear. This CDR3 is 14 amino acids long. Trimming shortened V by 0 bases and J by 5 bases, and 9 bases separated the two germline ends. Germline V gene lookup returns CDR1 MNHEY and CDR2 SVGAGI.

The chain recombines TRBV2 with TRBJ1-2; 10 positions agree with TRBD1. CDR3 length equals 17 residues. V gave up 3 bases and J gave up 4 bases; unmatched junction bases: 11. Germline V gene lookup returns CDR1 SNHLY and CDR2 FYNNEI. The CDR3 loop is CASSEIPWTGGFYGYTF. The DNA for the CDR3 is TGTGCCAGCAGTGAGATCCCTTGGACAGGGGGGTTCTATGGCTACACCTTC.

This clone has only one observation. V is TRBV5-1 and J is TRBJ1-1; D might be TRBD1 (6 bases). V was cut by 3 bases and J by 1 base, with 10 bases left in between. The germline V gene encodes CDR1 SGHRS and CDR2 YFSETQ. The CDR3 has 14 residues. The CDR3 reads CASSSGTSNTEAFF. The CDR3 DNA is TGCGCCAGCAGCTCTGGGACATCGAACACTGAAGCTTTCTTT.

The chain combines TRBV18 with TRBJ1-2, with unresolved D. V lost 6 bases, J lost 0 bases, and 17 bases lay in between. This CDR3 is 16 amino acids long. Germline CDR1 and CDR2: KGHSH and LQKENI. The DNA for the CDR3 is TGTGCCAGCTCCCTCCCATTTGGCGGCGCTAACTATGGCTACACCTTC. Amino acid sequence: CASSLPFGGANYGYTF.

The rearrangement joins TRBV7-9 to TRBJ2-7; 10 bases line up with TRBD1. V trimming: 4 bases; J trimming: 1 base; junction bases outside the gene matches: 7. This CDR3 region has 16 residues. The germline CDR1 and CDR2 sequences are SEHNR and FQNEAQ (reference sequence). The chain's CDR3 is CASSSRGQGTSYEQYF. In DNA form, the CDR3 reads TGTGCCAGCAGCTCGAGGGGACAGGGGACTTCCTACGAGCAGTACTTC.

This sequence joins TRBV5-4 and TRBJ2-7; D remains unclear. With 3 bases removed from V and 2 bases from J, the gap between germline ends came to 3 bases. CDR1 and CDR2 from the germline V gene are SGHNT and YYREEE (reference sequence). This CDR3 comprises 11 residues. CDR3 bases: TGTGCCAGCAGCTCAACCTACGAGCAGTACTTC. This translates into CASSSTYEQYF.

The chain is built from TRBV7-3 and TRBJ2-2, with 8 bases identical to TRBD2. Trimming removed 4 bases from V and 1 base from J; junction bases left unmatched: 11. Germline values: CDR1 SGHTA, CDR2 FQGTGA. CDR3 length: 18 residues. CDR3: CASSSIELGLENTGELFF. DNA of the CDR3: TGTGCCAGCAGCTCTATCGAACTGGGACTAGAGAACACCGGGGAGCTGTTTTTT.

The V and J genes are TRBV28 and TRBJ2-5, with TRBD2 matching 12 bases. The CDR3 sequence is 16 residues long. Germline-derived CDR1 and CDR2 are MDHEN and SYDVKM. The J segment lost 1 base and the V segment lost 6 bases, leaving 6 bases of the junction unmatched. The CDR3, as DNA: TGTGCCAGCAGCCGACGACTAGCGGGGGTCCAAGAGACCCAGTACTTC. Protein product: CASSRRLAGVQETQYF.

The gene calls are TRBV27 and TRBJ2-5; TRBD2 might be the D (6 bases). The CDR3 is 12 residues long. Per the germline V gene, CDR1 is MNHEY and CDR2 is SMNVEV (reference sequence). Deletions cut 2 bases from V and 7 bases from J, with 8 bases between. The CDR3 DNA is TGTGCCAGCAGTTTAGGGGGAGGGACCCAGTACTTC. It is translated as CASSLGGGTQYF.

The chain employs TRBV7-2 and TRBJ2-7; D remains unclear. Trimming stripped 5 bases from V and 2 bases from J, with 19 bases between. Germline V gene data show CDR1 as SGHTA and CDR2 as FQGNSA. The CDR3 totals 16 residues. In DNA, the CDR3 is TGTGCCAGCAGCAATACCCCCCTCCATCCCCCCTACGAGCAGTACTTC. Translating gives CASSNTPLHPPYEQYF.

This chain connects TRBV9 to TRBJ1-2; D gene ambiguous. This CDR3 has 12 amino acids. With 3 bases removed from V and 8 bases from J, the gap between germline ends came to 11 bases. CDR1 and CDR2 (germline): SGDLS, YYNGEE. DNA for the CDR3: TGTGCCAGCAGCGGATACATGCGGGGCTACACCTTC. Amino acid sequence: CASSGYMRGYTF.

J is TRBJ2-1 and V is TRBV28; D is unclear. The V gene lost 5 bases and the J gene lost 5 bases, with 13 bases spanning the gap. The CDR3 runs to 14 residues. Germline assignment: CDR1 MDHEN and CDR2 SYDVKM. The DNA of the CDR3 is TGTGCCAGCAGTCCTACCCGGGCAGACAATGAGCAGTTCTTC. Protein: CASSPTRADNEQFF.

The chain uses TRBV19 and TRBJ2-1, with D tentatively TRBD1 (6 bases). The CDR3 sequence is 11 residues long. Germline V gene lookup returns CDR1 LNHDA and CDR2 SQIVND (reference sequence). V shed 5 bases and J shed 13 bases, with 12 bases lying between them. CDR3 amino acids: CASSGDRTQFF. Here the CDR3 DNA reads TGTGCCAGTAGTGGCGACAGGACTCAGTTCTTC.

As for this clone: Sequence at one end of the junction differs from germline and may be a read error. The chain links TRBV7-9 to TRBJ2-5; 9 bases fit TRBD2. This CDR3 region has 15 residues. Germline assignment: CDR1 SEHNR and CDR2 FQNEAQ (reference sequence). CDR3 amino acids: CASSQARGGQETQYF. Here the CDR3 DNA reads TGCGCCAGCAGCCAAGCGCGGGGGGGACAAGAGACCCAGTACTTC.

The chain uses TRBV27 and TRBJ2-3; D is possibly TRBD1 (5 bases). V dropped 5 bases and J dropped 4 bases, with 13 bases sitting between them. Germline lookup yields CDR1 MNHEY and CDR2 SMNVEV (reference sequence). The CDR3 contains 14 residues. The chain's CDR3 is CASSIAGFSDTQYF. CDR3 nucleotide sequence: TGTGCCAGCAGTATAGCAGGGTTCTCAGATACGCAGTATTTT.

In this sample, this clone turned up a few times. The chain recombines TRBV4-1 with TRBJ2-1; D remains unclear. V was shortened by 1 base and J by 2 bases, with 3 bases between the two germline ends. The CDR3 spans 13 residues. Germline V CDR1 and CDR2: MGHRA, YSYEKL. The DNA for the CDR3 is TGCGCCAGCAGCCAAGCGGCCTACAATGAGCAGTTCTTC. This translates into CASSQAAYNEQFF.